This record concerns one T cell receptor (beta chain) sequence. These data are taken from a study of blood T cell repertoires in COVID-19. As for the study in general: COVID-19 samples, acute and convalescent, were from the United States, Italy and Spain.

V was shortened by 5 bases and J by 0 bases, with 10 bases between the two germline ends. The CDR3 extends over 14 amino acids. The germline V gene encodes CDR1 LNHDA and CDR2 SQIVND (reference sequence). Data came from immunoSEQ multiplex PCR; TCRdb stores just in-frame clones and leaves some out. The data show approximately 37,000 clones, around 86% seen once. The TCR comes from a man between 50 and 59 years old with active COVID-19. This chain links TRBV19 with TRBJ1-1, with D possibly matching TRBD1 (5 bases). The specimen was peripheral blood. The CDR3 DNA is TGTGCCAGTAGTTGGACACCCATGAACACTGAAGCTTTCTTT. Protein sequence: CASSWTPMNTEAFF.